The 10 T cell receptor beta chains given below trace back to one sample, sequenced in a study of cytomegalovirus exposure and HLA in healthy donors. PCR amplification relied on 60 Vbeta primers (plus 13 Jbeta primers). The assay was immunoSEQ multiplex PCR, and TCRdb's table has in-frame clones only and misses some. Its table lists fewer than 150,000 clones. Source material: PBMCs. These TCRs come from a woman aged 55-69 years in good health and CMV-seronegative.

A remark on this clone: Other DNA sequences in the same sample also yield this CDR3. V and J are TRBV19 and TRBJ2-5; D unresolved. Germline loops: CDR1 LNHDA, CDR2 SQIVND (reference sequence). The CDR3 is 11 amino acids. Trimming took 2 bases from V and 5 from J, leaving 3 bases between them. The CDR3 nucleotides read TGTGCCAGTAGTATACGGGAGACCCAGTACTTC. It codes for CASSIRETQYF.

The chain joins TRBV2 to TRBJ1-1, with a tentative D call TRBD1 (6 bases). The CDR3 consists of 14 residues. Germline V gene sequence: CDR1 SNHLY, CDR2 FYNNEI. V lost 7 bases, J lost 0 bases, and 12 bases lay in between. In DNA form, the CDR3 reads TGTGCCAGCAAATACAGGGACCTGAACACTGAAGCTTTCTTT. Translating it yields CASKYRDLNTEAFF. Using reference TRBV2 and TRBJ1-1 for the parts outside the CDR3, the full variable domain is EPEVTQTPSHQVTQMGQEVILRCVPISNHLYFYWYRQILGQKVEFLVSFYNNEISEKSEIFDDQFSVERPDGSNFTLKIRSTKLEDSAMYFCASKYRDLNTEAFFGQGTRLTVV.

This rearrangement joins TRBV7-3 to TRBJ2-7, with no clear D. Germline loops: CDR1 SGHTA, CDR2 FQGTGA. V was clipped by 3 bases and J by 1 base, with 7 bases between them. The CDR3 loop spans 13 amino acids. This CDR3 reads CASSFSASYEQYF. In DNA, the CDR3 is TGTGCCAGCAGCTTCTCAGCGTCCTACGAGCAGTACTTC. The variable domain in full, with the rest retrieved from reference TRBV7-3 and TRBJ2-7, is GAGVSQTPSNKVTEKGKYVELRCDPISGHTALYWYRQSLGQGPEFLIYFQGTGAADDSGLPNDRFFAVRPEGSVSTLKIQRTERGDSAVYLCASSFSASYEQYFGPGTRLTVT.

The rearrangement links TRBV4-1 to TRBJ2-7; D call uncertain. The germline V and J ends were trimmed by 4 bases and 1 base, with 17 bases remaining between them. This CDR3 is built from 16 residues. Germline assignment: CDR1 MGHRA and CDR2 YSYEKL. CDR3 sequence reads: CASSLGPIALSYEQYF. The CDR3 DNA reads as TGCGCCAGCAGCCTTGGCCCAATAGCACTTTCCTACGAGCAGTACTTC.

The chain recombines TRBV6-6 with TRBJ2-4; D perhaps matches TRBD2 (5 bases). Trimming shortened V by 7 bases and J by 15 bases, and 13 bases separated the two germline ends. Germline loops: CDR1 MNHNY, CDR2 SVGAGI (reference sequence). This CDR3 comprises 10 residues. In DNA form, the CDR3 reads TGTGCCAGCAACAACGGGGTCCCGTACTTC. Protein: CASNNGVPYF.

The V call is TRBV6-1, the J call TRBJ2-5; perhaps TRBD2 as D (5 bases). The CDR3 is 15 amino acids. From germline, CDR1 is MNHNS and CDR2 SASEGT. V shed 2 bases and J shed 4 bases, with 14 bases lying between them. The CDR3 DNA follows: TGTGCCAGCAGTGAAATCGATTCCGGGGTAGAGACCCAGTACTTC. Protein: CASSEIDSGVETQYF.

V usage is TRBV5-1 and J usage is TRBJ2-1; 8 nucleotides agree with TRBD1. The junction had 14 bases not matched to a gene; V was cut back by 4 bases and J by 5 bases. The length of the CDR3 is 17 residues. In germline, CDR1 is SGHRS, CDR2 YFSETQ. CDR3 coding DNA: TGCGCCAGCAGCCCGGCCGGCCAGGGGGCAATAAACAATGAGCAGTTCTTC. Protein: CASSPAGQGAINNEQFF.

The CDR3 region has the DNA TGTGCCAGCAGTCAACCGGGGACAGCCGGTCGTGAAAAACTGTTTTTT. It codes for CASSQPGTAGREKLFF. The genes are TRBV28 and TRBJ1-4; TRBD1 matches 7 bases. The CDR3 loop spans 16 amino acids. The ends lost 5 bases at V and 7 bases at J; junction bases unmatched: 13. CDR1 is MDHEN, CDR2 SYDVKM, per germline.

This rearrangement joins TRBV7-8 to TRBJ2-7, with TRBD2 matching over 9 bases. The CDR3 spans 16 residues. Germline CDR1 SGHVS, CDR2 FQNEAQ. V gave up 4 bases and J gave up 0 bases; unmatched junction bases: 7. CDR3 protein: CASSSRLAADSYEQYF. The CDR3 nucleotides are TGTGCCAGCAGCTCTCGACTAGCGGCTGACTCCTACGAGCAGTACTTC.

The chain is built from TRBV18 and TRBJ2-5, with D unresolved. V was cut by 2 bases and J by 5 bases, with 18 bases left in between. Germline assignment: CDR1 KGHSH and CDR2 LQKENI. The CDR3 runs to 16 residues. CDR3 sequence: CASSPSTPPIVETQYF. The CDR3, as DNA: TGTGCCAGCTCACCAAGCACGCCTCCAATCGTGGAGACCCAGTACTTC.